This T cell receptor (beta chain) comes out of a study of regulatory T cells in long-lasting Graves disease. For the study at large: Positive TSH receptor antibodies alongside over 5 years of antithyroid drugs were what marked Graves' disease as persistent. General observations from the study: Since the sample size was small, accuracy may have been reduced.

Comments on this clonotype: Antigen unknown.

Time point meaning: persistent/refractory GD, antithyroid drugs over 5 years with positive TRAb. The authors made the TCR library using RNA they extracted from PBMCs. There are 15 residues in the CDR3. Germline V gene sequence: CDR1 SQVTM, CDR2 ANQGSEA. Unmatched junction bases numbered 10, after V lost 2 bases and J lost 5 bases. Arm-PCR of CDR3 regions and iRepertoire HTBI primers were used to build TCR beta libraries. TCRdb re-derived calls from the multiplex PCR reads in MiXCR, one entry per CDR3 protein. This sample has around 450,000 distinct CDR3 sequences, with around a fifth found just once. The TCR originated in a female donor with Graves disease. The sample in question was peripheral blood mononuclear cells (PBMCs), obtained when the disease was refractory, from a patient treated with antithyroid drugs. The rearrangement uses TRBV29-1 and TRBJ1-2, with TRBD1 identical over 8 bases. The CDR3 reads CSVETGRGPGYGYTF. As DNA, the CDR3 is TGCAGCGTTGAAACGGGCAGGGGGCCAGGGTATGGCTACACCTTC.